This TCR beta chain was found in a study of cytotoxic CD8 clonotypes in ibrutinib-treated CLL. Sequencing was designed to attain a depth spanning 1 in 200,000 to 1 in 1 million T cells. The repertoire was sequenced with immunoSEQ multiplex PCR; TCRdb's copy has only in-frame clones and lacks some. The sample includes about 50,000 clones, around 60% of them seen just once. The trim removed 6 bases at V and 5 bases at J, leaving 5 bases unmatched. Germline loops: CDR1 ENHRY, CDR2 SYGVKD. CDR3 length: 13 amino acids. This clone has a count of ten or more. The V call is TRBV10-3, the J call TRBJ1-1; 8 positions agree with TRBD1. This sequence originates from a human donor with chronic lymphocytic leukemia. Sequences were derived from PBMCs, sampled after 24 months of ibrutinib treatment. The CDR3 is CAIRQGAQTEAFF. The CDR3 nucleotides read TGTGCCATCAGGCAGGGGGCGCAAACTGAAGCTTTCTTT.